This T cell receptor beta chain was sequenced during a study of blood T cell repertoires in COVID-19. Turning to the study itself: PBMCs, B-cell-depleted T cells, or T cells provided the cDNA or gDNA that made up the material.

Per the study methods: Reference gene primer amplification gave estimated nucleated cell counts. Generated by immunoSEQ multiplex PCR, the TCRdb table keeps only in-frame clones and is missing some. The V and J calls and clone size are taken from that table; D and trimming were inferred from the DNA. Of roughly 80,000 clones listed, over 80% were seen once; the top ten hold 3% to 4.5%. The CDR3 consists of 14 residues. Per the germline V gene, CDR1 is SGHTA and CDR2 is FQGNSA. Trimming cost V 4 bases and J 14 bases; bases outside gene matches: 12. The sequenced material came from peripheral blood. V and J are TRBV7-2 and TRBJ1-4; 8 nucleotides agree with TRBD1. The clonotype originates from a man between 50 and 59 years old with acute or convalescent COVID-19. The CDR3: CASSYSGQAERLFF. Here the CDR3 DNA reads TGTGCCAGCAGCTATTCGGGACAGGCCGAAAGGCTGTTTTTT.